This TCR beta chain was recorded in a study of cytomegalovirus exposure and HLA in healthy donors. Study overall: Early released data comprised 80 million to 90 million unique TCRs from HLA-typed donors.

Per germline, CDR1 SGHNT and CDR2 YYREEE (reference sequence). The CDR3 spans 15 residues. Between the trimmed V and J ends, which lost 4 bases and 0 bases, there was a span of 13 bases. On this clone: No antigen is known for it.

Primers included in the PCR were 60 Vbeta and 13 Jbeta primers. Repertoires were generated with immunoSEQ multiplex PCR, while TCRdb's copy carries only in-frame clones and drops some. The repertoire has under 40,000 clones, 75% to 85% of them found once; the top ten carry 6%. Study-level results: A few chains linked to CMV were shown in vitro to be specific for CMV antigens. The study flagged approximately 180 TCR beta chains as cytomegalovirus-associated.

The sequenced material came from PBMCs. The chain recombines TRBV5-4 with TRBJ1-1, with a weak D call TRBD1 (5 bases). This receptor was identified in a male donor in good health and CMV-seronegative. The CDR3 bases are TGTGCCAGCAGCCTACCGACAGCGATGAACACTGAAGCTTTCTTT. Translation: CASSLPTAMNTEAFF.